This T cell receptor (beta chain) was found in a study of blood T cell repertoires in COVID-19. In its sample, this clone was seen a few times. The table came from immunoSEQ multiplex PCR; TCRdb's copy has only in-frame clones and leaves some out. The sample contains hundreds of thousands of clones, more than 80% of which appear only once. The source material was peripheral blood. The sequence came from a woman under 40 with active or convalescent COVID-19.

CDR3 coding DNA: TGTGCCAGCAGCGTAGAATCCTATGCCACTGAAGCTTTCTTT. Amino acid sequence: CASSVESYATEAFF. The V and J genes are TRBV9 and TRBJ1-1; D remains ambiguous. CDR3 length: 14 residues. CDR1 SGDLS and CDR2 YYNGEE come from the germline V gene. V lost 0 bases to trimming and J lost 4 bases, with 10 bases between them.